A selection of T cell receptor beta chains follows, all from one sample in a study of Graves' ophthalmopathy and Graves' hyperthyroidism. Via MiXCR, TCRdb re-called the multiplex PCR reads, giving one row per CDR3 protein. The sample comprises about 620,000 distinct CDR3 sequences, 20% to 25% of which are singletons, and around 6.5% rests with the top ten. What was sequenced was peripheral blood. Receptor source: a woman between 18 and 30 years old with stable Graves' hyperthyroidism. Some clones in this sample may be carry-over from other donors' samples. CDR3s include the opening cysteine and the closing phenylalanine or tryptophan. Fields, in order: V gene, J gene, CDR3 protein.

TRBV2,TRBJ1-2,CASSEATIYF
TRBV6-5,TRBJ2-7,CASSYSRAGHYEQYF
TRBV12-3/TRBV12-4,TRBJ2-7,CASSSRGQGPYEQYF
TRBV6-1,TRBJ2-7,CASSEGSGTGTPYEQYF
TRBV28,TRBJ2-7,CAIRTGKNEQYF
TRBV30,TRBJ1-2,CAWKGTAYGYTF
TRBV28,TRBJ1-1,CASSDPSEAFF
TRBV28,TRBJ2-7,CASSLGSGSVIF
TRBV11-2,TRBJ2-7,CASSALSGFWGTYEQYF
TRBV27,TRBJ2-2,CASRDRQGWTGELFF
TRBV6-2/TRBV6-3,TRBJ1-2,CTSSTRGVFRGYTF
TRBV6-5,TRBJ1-3,CASTSRAGGRGNTIYF
TRBV20-1,TRBJ1-1,CSARVQGLDTEAFF
TRBV6-2/TRBV6-3,TRBJ2-5,CASSYTRTGVQGPQETQYF
TRBV20-1,TRBJ1-1,CSASGGGVLWAFF
TRBV6-1,TRBJ1-3,CASSDSGQFSGNTIYF
TRBV6-1,TRBJ1-2,CASSEVQNYGYTF
TRBV20-1,TRBJ2-2,CSARARLAGGRNTGELFF
TRBV7-8,TRBJ2-5,CASSFLRAGAGETQYF
TRBV10-3,TRBJ1-2,CAISERQDSYGYTF
TRBV12-3/TRBV12-4,TRBJ1-1,CASRSEMNTEAFF
TRBV11-3,TRBJ1-1,CASSLGMKGKSLRMNTEAFF
TRBV11-1,TRBJ2-2,CASSFSRGWPNTGELFF
TRBV25-1,TRBJ1-2,CASSEYIGGNYGYTF
TRBV27,TRBJ2-5,CASGMREETQYF
TRBV19,TRBJ1-5,CASSIGGQGYWPQHF
TRBV27,TRBJ1-2,CASSLREGDGYGYTF
TRBV12-3/TRBV12-4,TRBJ2-7,CASSFRRWDEQYF
TRBV7-9,TRBJ2-7,CASSLGYYEQYF
TRBV28,TRBJ1-3,CASSLSGPSGNTIYF
TRBV13,TRBJ2-7,CASSLSGGLVHEQYF
TRBV12-3/TRBV12-4,TRBJ1-3,CASNERALGNTIYF
TRBV15,TRBJ2-2,CATSRGGLAGAYGELFF
TRBV28,TRBJ1-1,CASSAPGTTEAFF
TRBV7-9,TRBJ2-7,CASSLSDRSTYEQYF
TRBV28,TRBJ2-7,CASSFQSGSYEQYF
TRBV6-1,TRBJ2-7,CASSEQGAPYEQYF
TRBV2,TRBJ2-7,CASRDDTYEQYF
TRBV19,TRBJ1-5,CASSNDDYNQPQHF
TRBV20-1,TRBJ1-1,CSARDLGGLLAFF
TRBV2,TRBJ1-5,CASNTGGDQPQHF
TRBV11-2,TRBJ1-2,CASSPQGSHYGYTF
TRBV28,TRBJ1-2,CASRIGGPYGYTF
TRBV30,TRBJ2-5,CAWSRASRETQYF
TRBV12-3/TRBV12-4,TRBJ2-5,CASSRINSRVQGETQYF